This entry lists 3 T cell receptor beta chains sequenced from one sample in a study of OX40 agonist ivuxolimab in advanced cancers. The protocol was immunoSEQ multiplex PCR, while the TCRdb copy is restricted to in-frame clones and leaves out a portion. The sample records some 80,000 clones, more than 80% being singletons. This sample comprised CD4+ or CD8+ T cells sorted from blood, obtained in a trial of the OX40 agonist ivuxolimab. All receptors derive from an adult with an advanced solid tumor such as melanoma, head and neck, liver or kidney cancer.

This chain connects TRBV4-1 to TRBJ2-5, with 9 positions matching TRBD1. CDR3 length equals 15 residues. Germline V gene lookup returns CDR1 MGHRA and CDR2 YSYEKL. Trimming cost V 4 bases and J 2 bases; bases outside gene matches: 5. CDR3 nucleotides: TGCGCCAGCAGCCCAATGGGACAGGGACAAGAGACCCAGTACTTC. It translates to CASSPMGQGQETQYF.

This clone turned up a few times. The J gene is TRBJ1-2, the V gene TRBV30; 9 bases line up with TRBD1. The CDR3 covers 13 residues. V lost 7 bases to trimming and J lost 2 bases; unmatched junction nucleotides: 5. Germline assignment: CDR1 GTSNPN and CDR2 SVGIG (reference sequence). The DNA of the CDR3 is TGTGCCTTCGGACAGGGGCCCAACTATGGCTACACCTTC. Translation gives CAFGQGPNYGYTF.

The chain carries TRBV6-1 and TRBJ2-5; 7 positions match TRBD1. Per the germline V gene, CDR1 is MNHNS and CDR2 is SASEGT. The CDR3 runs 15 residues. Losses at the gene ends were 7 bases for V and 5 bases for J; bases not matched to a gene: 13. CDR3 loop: CASTPQTGRRETQYF. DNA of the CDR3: TGTGCCAGCACCCCCCAGACAGGGAGACGGGAGACCCAGTACTTC.